One sample yielded the 3 T cell receptor beta chains listed below, sequenced in a study of cytomegalovirus exposure and HLA in healthy donors. Use of 60 Vbeta and 13 Jbeta primers characterized the PCR. Repertoires were generated with immunoSEQ multiplex PCR, while TCRdb's copy carries only in-frame clones and drops some. Among 150,000 to 200,000 clones listed, roughly 80% were seen once. Sequencing was carried out using PBMCs. The receptors were sampled from a woman under 30 in good health and CMV-seronegative.

This clone was seen more than once but under ten times. The genes are TRBV7-3 and TRBJ2-2, with D perhaps matching TRBD1 (6 bases). Germline-derived CDR1 and CDR2 are SGHTA and FQGTGA. The CDR3 sequence is 15 residues long. V was cut by 5 bases and J by 5 bases, with 15 bases left in between. For the CDR3, the DNA is TGTGCCAGCAGCCCGGCCAGGGGAGTGACCGGGGAGCTGTTTTTT. Translation: CASSPARGVTGELFF.

The chain has TRBV28 and TRBJ1-1, with D uncertain. V lost 3 bases and J lost 4, with 9 bases in between. This CDR3 is built from 13 residues. Per germline, CDR1 MDHEN and CDR2 SYDVKM. The CDR3 DNA reads as TGTGCCAGCAGTTTGTCGGGGAGCACTGAAGCTTTCTTT. This codes for CASSLSGSTEAFF.

The chain combines TRBV4-1 with TRBJ1-4; no clear D gene. CDR1 and CDR2 (germline): MGHRA, YSYEKL. Trimming removed 1 base from V and 6 bases from J, with 21 bases in between. The CDR3 contains 18 residues. The CDR3 is CASSQAKDGLFFDEKLFF. The DNA of the CDR3 is TGCGCCAGCAGCCAAGCTAAGGACGGACTATTCTTCGATGAAAAACTGTTTTTT.